This T cell receptor beta chain was observed in a study of T cells in Graves' hyperthyroidism and ophthalmopathy. Findings and limits, study-wide: Within blood appeared most thyroid clonotypes that had expanded above 0.001.

As regards this clonotype: Its antigen is unknown.

RNA transcripts were the template for amplifying TCR beta CDR3 regions. During a first-round RT-PCR of the TCR CDR3, the HTBI primer set was used. TCRdb passed the multiplex PCR reads through MiXCR, listing each CDR3 protein once. This sample carries approximately 400,000 distinct CDR3 sequences, 15% to 19% of them seen once, and the ten largest clones take roughly 14%. Patients with uncontrolled infections, other autoimmune diseases, pregnancy or lactation were excluded. The sample taken for sequencing was blood. This receptor was taken from a woman under 30 with Graves' hyperthyroidism.

CDR3 loop: CASIPGGTIGSPLHF. For the CDR3, the DNA is TGTGCCAGCATCCCGGGGGGGACAATTGGTTCACCCCTCCACTTT. The chain has TRBV6-2 or TRBV6-3 and TRBJ1-6, with D possibly matching TRBD1 (6 bases). CDR1 and CDR2 from the germline V gene are MNHEY and SVGEGT. This CDR3 has 15 amino acids. The V end was cut by 7 bases, the J end by 9 bases, with 19 bases between.